This T cell receptor (beta chain) was recorded in a study of blood T cell repertoires in COVID-19. This clone was seen only once. Germline V CDR1 and CDR2: MNHEY, SVGAGI. The CDR3 is 13 residues long. V lost 10 bases, J lost 3 bases, and 8 bases stayed unmatched. Sequencing was performed with immunoSEQ multiplex PCR; in TCRdb, only in-frame clones are kept and a portion is missing. The repertoire holds 30,000 to 50,000 clones, with about 80% as singletons. The sequence derives from a man over 45 with active or convalescent COVID-19. The rearrangement links TRBV6-5 to TRBJ2-7; 8 bases are a match to TRBD1. Sequenced sample: peripheral blood. This CDR3 is CAILQGVYYEQYF. CDR3 sequence (DNA): TGTGCCATCCTACAGGGGGTGTACTACGAGCAGTACTTC.